One and the same sample provided the 22 T cell receptor beta chains below, sequenced in a study of cytomegalovirus exposure and HLA in healthy donors. PCR used 60 Vbeta primers and 13 Jbeta primers. Assay: immunoSEQ multiplex PCR; the TCRdb copy retains only in-frame clones and omits some. This sample carries about 82,000 clones, over 75% of them seen once, and the ten largest clones take over 10%. Sequencing input: PBMCs. These receptors came from a human donor in good health.

The chain couples TRBV11-2 to TRBJ1-2; 9 bases map to TRBD1. Per the germline V gene, CDR1 is SGHAT and CDR2 is FQNNGV. J lost 1 base, V lost 5 bases, and 11 bases had no gene match. The CDR3 has 17 amino acids. CDR3 coding DNA: TGTGCCAGCAGCACAAGCCGCGGGGGACAGGGTAACTATGGCTACACCTTC. It is translated as CASSTSRGGQGNYGYTF.

The chain employs TRBV7-9 and TRBJ2-1, with a tentative D call TRBD2 (6 bases). V was clipped by 7 bases and J by 2 bases, with 15 bases between them. The CDR3 has 15 residues. CDR1 is SEHNR, CDR2 FQNEAQ, per germline (reference sequence). For the CDR3, the DNA is TGTGCCAGCACCCCACGGGGGTCCCCCTACAATGAGCAGTTCTTC. Translating it yields CASTPRGSPYNEQFF.

This chain uses TRBV7-9 with TRBJ2-2; D remains unclear. The CDR3 spans 13 residues. V shed 5 bases and J shed 0 bases, with 4 bases lying between them. Germline-derived CDR1 and CDR2 are SEHNR and FQNEAQ (reference sequence). The chain's CDR3 is CASSLPNTGELFF. Here the CDR3 DNA reads TGTGCCAGCAGCCTCCCGAACACCGGGGAGCTGTTTTTT.

Of note for this clone: One junction end disagrees with the germline gene, perhaps due to a read error. The genes are TRBV6-5 and TRBJ1-5; TRBD1 might be the D (6 bases). Germline CDR1 reads MNHEY; CDR2 reads SVGAGI. This CDR3 has 15 residues. The CDR3: CASSPRGKGNQPQNF. The CDR3 DNA sequence: TGTGCCAGCAGCCCCAGGGGTAAAGGGAATCAGCCCCAGAATTTT.

The table lists this clone with a count of one. The chain recombines TRBV5-5 with TRBJ1-5; D remains ambiguous. Between the trimmed V and J ends, which lost 2 bases and 4 bases, there was a span of 10 bases. Germline V lookup: CDR1 SGHKS, CDR2 YYEKEE (reference sequence). The CDR3 length is 14 residues. CDR3 DNA sequence: TGTGCCAGCAGCTTAGGAGCGTTAAATCAGCCCCAGCATTTT. This gives the protein CASSLGALNQPQHF.

The chain has TRBV18 and TRBJ2-5; maybe TRBD1 (5 bases). V was pared by 3 bases and J by 3 bases, with 8 bases between. This CDR3 is 13 amino acids long. Looked up from germline, CDR1 is KGHSH and CDR2 is LQKENI. CDR3: CASSPRQKETQYF. For the CDR3, the DNA is TGTGCCAGCTCACCCAGACAGAAAGAGACCCAGTACTTC.

About this clone itself: Mismatch with germline at one junction end may stem from a read error. This chain links TRBV6-4 with TRBJ1-2; 10 bases match TRBD1. The germline gives CDR1 MRHNA, CDR2 SNTAGT. The CDR3 spans 15 residues. The CDR3 spells CASSDQPGQGYGYPF. As DNA, the CDR3 is TGTGCCAGCAGTGATCAACCGGGACAGGGGTATGGCTACCCCTTC.

The chain uses TRBV7-8 and TRBJ2-5; TRBD1 matches 8 bases. V shed 5 bases and J 5 bases; nucleotides not matched to a gene: 7. Germline loops: CDR1 SGHVS, CDR2 FQNEAQ. The CDR3 sequence is 14 residues long. The chain's CDR3 is CASSLQGAQETQYF. As DNA, the CDR3 is TGTGCCAGCAGCCTGCAGGGGGCGCAGGAGACCCAGTACTTC.

V and J are TRBV6-1 and TRBJ1-2, with TRBD1 matching over 8 bases. V trimming: 3 bases; J trimming: 4 bases; junction bases outside the gene matches: 4. CDR1 and CDR2 from the germline V gene are MNHNS and SASEGT. The CDR3 has 14 residues. In DNA, the CDR3 is TGTGCCAGCAGTGAGGCAACAGGGGGCTATGGCTACACCTTC. Encoded protein: CASSEATGGYGYTF.

The V and J genes are TRBV10-3 and TRBJ2-7, with a weak D call TRBD2 (6 bases). CDR1 and CDR2 from the germline V gene are ENHRY and SYGVKD. The CDR3 has 13 amino acids. Trimming left V 10 bases short and J 5 bases short, with 18 bases between. CDR3 residues: CATGSGGLDEQYF. The CDR3 nucleotides are TGTGCCACGGGTAGCGGAGGGTTGGACGAGCAGTACTTC.

This clone was counted once. This chain uses TRBV2 with TRBJ2-5; maybe TRBD1 (5 bases). Germline V lookup: CDR1 SNHLY, CDR2 FYNNEI. There are 16 residues in the CDR3. V was shortened by 3 bases and J by 3 bases, with 17 bases between the two germline ends. The CDR3 loop reads CASSEGGNLGEETQYF. The CDR3 nucleotides are TGTGCCAGCAGTGAGGGCGGAAATCTAGGGGAAGAGACCCAGTACTTC.

V gene TRBV4-2 combines with J gene TRBJ2-7; no clear D gene. Looked up from germline, CDR1 is LGHNA and CDR2 is YNFKEQ. The CDR3 loop spans 14 amino acids. With 1 base removed from V and 3 bases from J, the gap between germline ends came to 10 bases. CDR3 region: CASSQGRQNYEQYF. CDR3 coding DNA: TGTGCCAGCAGCCAAGGTCGCCAGAACTACGAGCAGTACTTC.

This clone occurred once. The chain couples TRBV10-3 to TRBJ2-7, with 10 bases that match TRBD1. Trimming at V came to 0 bases and at J to 2 bases, leaving 4 bases not matched to a gene. This CDR3 is built from 16 residues. Germline CDR1 reads ENHRY; CDR2 reads SYGVKD. In nucleotides, the CDR3 is TGTGCCATCAGTGAGTCGTTGGGACAGGGGCCCTACGAGCAGTACTTC. Protein: CAISESLGQGPYEQYF.

The chain carries TRBV10-1 and TRBJ1-2, with TRBD1 matching over 7 bases. Germline values: CDR1 WNHNN, CDR2 SYGVQD (reference sequence). The CDR3 contains 13 residues. With V trimmed by 6 bases and J by 6 bases, 7 bases remained unmatched. CDR3 region: CASSNRGMDGYTF. CDR3 nucleotides: TGCGCCAGCAGCAACAGGGGAATGGATGGCTACACCTTC.

This chain connects TRBV10-1 to TRBJ2-7; a weak D match, TRBD1 (5 bases). The germline V gene has CDR1 WNHNN and CDR2 SYGVQD (reference sequence). The ends were cut back, 0 bases at V and 2 bases at J, with 8 bases in the middle. The CDR3 is made up of 14 amino acids. The CDR3 DNA is TGCGCCAGCAGTGAGTCTCAGGGAACCTACGAGCAGTACTTC. This codes for CASSESQGTYEQYF.

V gene TRBV5-4 combines with J gene TRBJ1-2; D is possibly TRBD1 (6 bases). CDR1 and CDR2 from the germline V gene are SGHNT and YYREEE (reference sequence). The CDR3 sequence is 15 residues long. V dropped 0 bases and J dropped 8 bases, with 17 bases sitting between them. The CDR3 sequence: CASSLGNWGLGGYTF. The CDR3, as DNA: TGTGCCAGCAGCTTGGGAAATTGGGGGCTGGGGGGCTACACCTTC.

The CDR3 here is CASSTGFKEPQHF. CDR3 coding DNA: TGTGCCAGCAGTACAGGGTTCAAGGAGCCCCAGCATTTT. The chain has TRBV6-5 and TRBJ1-5; D might be TRBD1 (6 bases). Germline lookup yields CDR1 MNHEY and CDR2 SVGAGI. Trimming took 5 bases from V and 8 from J, leaving 13 bases between them. This CDR3 is 13 amino acids long.

The chain is built from TRBV5-1 and TRBJ2-7, with D possibly being TRBD1 (6 bases). V was shortened by 2 bases and J by 4 bases, with 7 bases between the two germline ends. The CDR3 has 12 amino acids. Germline CDR1 reads SGHRS; CDR2 reads YFSETQ. The CDR3 bases are TGCGCCAGCAGCTTTACAGGGTACGAGCAGTACTTC. Translation gives CASSFTGYEQYF. The variable domain in full, completed from reference TRBV5-1 and TRBJ2-7, reads KAGVTQTPRYLIKTRGQQVTLSCSPISGHRSVSWYQQTPGQGLQFLFEYFSETQRNKGNFPGRFSGRQFSNSRSEMNVSTLELGDSALYLCASSFTGYEQYFGPGTRLTVT.

This rearrangement joins TRBV5-1 to TRBJ2-2; no clear D. Germline CDR1 and CDR2: SGHRS and YFSETQ. This CDR3 comprises 14 residues. V was cut by 0 bases and J by 2 bases, with 5 bases left in between. The CDR3 DNA reads TGCGCCAGCAGCTTGGCCCCAAACACCGGGGAGCTGTTTTTT. This gives the protein CASSLAPNTGELFF.

This clone was recorded once. V is TRBV10-3 and J is TRBJ2-3; a weak D match, TRBD1 (6 bases). Germline CDR1 ENHRY, CDR2 SYGVKD. The CDR3 is made up of 15 amino acids. The V gene lost 3 bases and the J gene lost 3 bases, with 13 bases spanning the gap. CDR3 loop: CAISDPRGTTDTQYF. CDR3 in DNA: TGTGCCATCAGTGATCCGAGGGGGACGACAGATACGCAGTATTTT.

The chain links TRBV2 to TRBJ2-2; perhaps TRBD2 as D (5 bases). This CDR3 spans 15 amino acids. Germline loops: CDR1 SNHLY, CDR2 FYNNEI. V was pared by 0 bases and J by 4 bases, with 9 bases between. In DNA form, the CDR3 reads TGTGCCAGCAGTGAAGCAACTAGTCCCACCGGGGAGCTGTTTTTT. Translation gives CASSEATSPTGELFF.

This chain joins TRBV10-3 and TRBJ2-1; 9 nucleotides line up with TRBD2. This CDR3 has 15 amino acids. Trimming at V came to 4 bases and at J to 2 bases, leaving 3 bases not matched to a gene. Germline V gives CDR1 ENHRY, CDR2 SYGVKD. In nucleotides, the CDR3 is TGTGCCATCAGTGCTAGCGGGGTGCCCTACAATGAGCAGTTCTTC. Protein product: CAISASGVPYNEQFF.